This entry lists 5 T cell receptor beta chains sequenced from one sample in a study of human T cells and chemical hapten exposure. Described time point: patch test 3, about 24 weeks after DPC sensitization. As to treatment: therapeutic diphenylcyclopropenone sensitization with weekly scalp DPC. TCRdb independently ran MiXCR on the RACE reads; one entry per CDR3 protein. The repertoire consists of about 160,000 distinct CDR3 sequences, with roughly 26% occurring once and the leading ten covering approximately 2.3%. The specimen comprised whole blood, sampled in connection with sensitization to the hapten diphenylcyclopropenone (DPC). These receptors were taken from a woman under 30 with alopecia areata. Some clones in this sample may be carry-over from other donors' samples.

This clonotype has more than one count but fewer than ten. The gene calls are TRBV15 and TRBJ1-1, with 7 bases fitting TRBD1. Germline CDR1 and CDR2: LNHNV and YYDKDF (reference sequence). This CDR3 region has 13 residues. The V and J ends lost 2 bases and 6 bases, in that order; junction bases with no gene match: 3. This chain's CDR3 is CATSRTGTAEAFF. Here the CDR3 DNA reads TGTGCCACCAGCAGAACCGGGACAGCTGAAGCTTTCTTT.

The J gene is TRBJ2-3, the V gene TRBV5-6; maybe TRBD2 (5 bases). CDR3 length: 14 amino acids. The V end lost 0 bases, the J end lost 5 bases, and 10 bases lay between the germline ends. Per the germline V gene, CDR1 is SGHDT and CDR2 is YYEEEE. CDR3 bases: TGTGCCAGCAGCTTGGGGGCCAGCGGAGATACGCAGTATTTT. Translated: CASSLGASGDTQYF.

V and J are TRBV4-1 and TRBJ2-2, with 11 positions matching TRBD2. The CDR3 totals 18 residues. CDR1 is MGHRA and CDR2 is YSYEKL in the germline V gene. J lost 4 bases, V lost 1 base, and 8 bases had no gene match. This CDR3 is CASSQVASGGSSTGELFF. CDR3 nucleotide sequence: TGCGCCAGCAGCCAAGTCGCTAGCGGGGGGAGCAGCACCGGGGAGCTGTTTTTT.

The chain uses TRBV29-1 and TRBJ2-6; the match to TRBD2 covers 7 bases. This CDR3 is built from 14 residues. V gave up 4 bases and J gave up 2 bases; unmatched junction bases: 2. Germline V gives CDR1 SQVTM, CDR2 ANQGSEA. The CDR3: CSVGEGPGANVLTF. CDR3 DNA: TGCAGCGTTGGGGAGGGCCCTGGGGCCAACGTCCTGACTTTC.

This chain links TRBV7-8 with TRBJ1-5; 7 positions agree with TRBD1. Germline trimming cut 1 base from V and 5 bases from J; bases unmatched to any gene: 2. The CDR3 sequence is 14 residues long. CDR1 SGHVS and CDR2 FQNEAQ come from the germline V gene. CDR3 region: CASSLGQGHQPQHF. The CDR3 DNA follows: TGTGCCAGCAGCTTAGGACAGGGCCATCAGCCCCAGCATTTT.